The present TCR beta chain was sequenced within a study of blood T cell repertoires in COVID-19. This table comes from immunoSEQ multiplex PCR, and its TCRdb copy is limited to in-frame clones, with some not included. In the table there are about 280,000 clones, 86% of which are singletons. This TCR was recovered from a young woman with active or convalescent COVID-19. The sample was peripheral blood.

The DNA of the CDR3 is TGTGCCAGTAGTAGGGACAGGAAGAACATTCAGTACTTC. Translating gives CASSRDRKNIQYF. V usage is TRBV19 and J usage is TRBJ2-4; the match to TRBD1 covers 8 bases. Germline trimming cut 4 bases from V and 7 bases from J; bases unmatched to any gene: 3. CDR3 length equals 13 residues. Germline CDR1 reads LNHDA; CDR2 reads SQIVND (reference sequence).